A single sample is the source of the 30 T cell receptor beta chains below, sequenced in a study of glioma-infiltrating T cells (dated by TCRdb to the mid-2010s). The data were produced on an Illumina MiSeq. The iRepertoire nested amplicon-rescue multiplex PCR (arm-PCR) platform was used to amplify TCR alpha and beta CDR3 regions from RNA. TCRdb took the public reads, trimmed them with fastp at Q25, ran MiXCR for clone calling and kept in-frame beta chains. Rows matching on CDR3 protein sequence are summarized as one entry with the most common DNA and genes. For this sample there are a few hundred thousand distinct CDR3 sequences; around 38% appear just once. The leading ten clones occupy around 13% of the sample. The sequenced sample consisted of glioma tissue, nonneoplastic brain tissue, or PBMCs (not recorded which). The receptor source for this set is a human donor with low-grade glioma or glioblastoma, undergoing nonglioma brain surgery, or in good health (not recorded which).

This chain links TRBV27 with TRBJ2-7, with a tentative D call TRBD1 (6 bases). CDR1 and CDR2 (germline): MNHEY, SMNVEV (reference sequence). V lost 5 bases and J 4 bases, leaving 15 bases between the germline ends. This CDR3 is 14 amino acids long. The CDR3 protein is CASSLLDRTYEQYF. CDR3 coding DNA: TGTGCCAGCAGTCTCTTAGACAGGACTTACGAGCAGTACTTC.

Remarks on this clonotype: At one end the junction does not follow the germline gene, possibly because of a read error. The rearrangement links TRBV4-3 to TRBJ1-2, with 12 bases that match TRBD1. The V gene's germline CDR1 is LGHNA and CDR2 YSLEER. There are 17 residues in the CDR3. CDR3 in amino acids: CASSSGGTGGAVYDYTF. CDR3 in DNA: TGCGCCAGCAGCTCAGGAGGGACAGGGGGCGCGGTCTATGACTACACCTTC.

The chain combines TRBV29-1 with TRBJ2-3; D not certain. The last part of the DNA fits TRBJ1-5 better; the J call may be wrong. The CDR3 contains 12 residues. Germline CDR1 and CDR2: SQVTM and ANQGSEA. This CDR3 is CSVQYSADTQHF. The CDR3 nucleotides are TGCAGCGTTCAGTACAGCGCAGATACGCAGCATTTT.

This clonotype was observed a handful of times. This chain joins TRBV29-1 and TRBJ2-1; 8 bases map to TRBD1. The V and J ends lost 6 bases and 0 bases, in that order; junction bases with no gene match: 10. The germline V gene encodes CDR1 SQVTM and CDR2 ANQGSEA. This CDR3 has 16 amino acids. CDR3: CSVLPTGDGSYNEQFF. The DNA of the CDR3 is TGCAGCGTCCTACCGACAGGGGACGGCTCCTACAATGAGCAGTTCTTC.

The chain uses TRBV20-1 and TRBJ2-1; 8 positions agree with TRBD2. The V segment lost 2 bases and the J segment 3 bases; nucleotides outside the gene matches: 6. This CDR3 has 15 residues. Germline CDR1 is DFQATT and CDR2 is SNEGSKA (reference sequence). The CDR3 region is CSARLAGLFYNEQFF. The DNA for the CDR3 is TGCAGTGCTAGATTAGCGGGATTATTCTACAATGAGCAGTTCTTC.

On this clonotype itself: A single base separates this from a much larger clone, so it may be a read error. The conserved phenylalanine or tryptophan normally closing the CDR3 is absent here, so this likely arose from a read error. The chain uses TRBV28 and TRBJ2-1; D remains ambiguous. Germline V lookup: CDR1 MDHEN, CDR2 SYDVKM. The V and J ends lost 1 base and 8 bases respectively, with 12 bases between them. The CDR3 has 14 amino acids. Written as DNA, the CDR3 is TGTGCCAGCAGTTTATTGGGTACCTTCGATGAGCAGTTCTCC. As protein: CASSLLGTFDEQFS.

Details on this clonotype: A much larger clone lies one base from this, so it may be a read error. The genes are TRBV20-1 and TRBJ1-1; D unclear. Trimming shortened V by 4 bases and J by 3 bases, and 12 bases separated the two germline ends. CDR3 length: 13 amino acids. CDR1 is DFQATT and CDR2 is SNEGSKA in the germline V gene (reference sequence). Here the CDR3 reads CSANAGMDTEAFF. The CDR3 coding sequence is TGCAGTGCTAACGCCGGAATGGACACTGAAGCTTTCTTT.

Of note for this clonotype: A much larger clone sits a single nucleotide away, making a read error possible. This sequence joins TRBV6-1 and TRBJ2-7; D gene unclear. Germline-derived CDR1 and CDR2 are MNHNS and SASEGT. This CDR3 spans 9 amino acids. The CDR3 sequence is CVSSLSTNF. The DNA for the CDR3 is TGTGTCAGCAGCCTATCTACGAACTTC.

The CDR3 spells CASIPSSYPTDTQYF. CDR3 DNA: TGTGCCAGCATCCCGTCTTCGTATCCCACAGATACGCAGTATTTT. The J gene is TRBJ2-3, the V gene TRBV11-3, with D unresolved. Germline lookup yields CDR1 SGHNT and CDR2 YENEEA. CDR3 length: 15 residues. The V gene lost 7 bases and the J gene lost 2 bases, with 16 bases spanning the gap.

The gene calls are TRBV4-3 and TRBJ1-6, with TRBD1 identical over 8 bases. J gave up 6 bases and V 4 bases, and 5 bases lay outside the gene matches. Germline-derived CDR1 and CDR2 are LGHNA and YSLEER. This CDR3 has 15 amino acids. Here the CDR3 DNA reads TGCGCCAGCAGCCCGGACAGGGAATCTAATTCACCCCTCCACTTT. It specifies CASSPDRESNSPLHF.

The chain links TRBV6-1 to TRBJ2-7; 7 bases are a match to TRBD2. The germline CDR1 and CDR2 sequences are MNHNS and SASEGT. J gave up 2 bases and V 4 bases, and 20 bases lay outside the gene matches. This CDR3 region has 19 residues. CDR3 DNA sequence: TGTGCCAGCAGTGGGATCGGTGGCGGGCCGGGACTAATGACCTACGAGCAGTACTTC. As protein: CASSGIGGGPGLMTYEQYF.

The sample holds many counts of this clonotype. For the CDR3, the DNA is TGTGCCAGCAGTTATTCGGAGAGACAGCCCCAGCATTTT. Amino acid sequence: CASSYSERQPQHF. The chain couples TRBV6-5 to TRBJ1-5; D is unresolved. Trimming took off 3 bases at V and 7 bases at J, with 10 bases between the two ends. From germline, CDR1 is MNHEY and CDR2 SVGAGI. This CDR3 is 13 amino acids long.

V and J are TRBV5-5 and TRBJ1-1; no firm D call. Per the germline V gene, CDR1 is SGHKS and CDR2 is YYEKEE (reference sequence). V dropped 1 base and J dropped 8 bases, with 18 bases sitting between them. There are 15 residues in the CDR3. The CDR3 region is CASSLTPAFPREAFF. The CDR3 nucleotides read TGTGCCAGCAGCTTGACACCAGCTTTTCCCAGGGAAGCTTTCTTT.

A word on this clonotype: This may come from a read error, since a much larger clone is one base off. The CDR3 does not close with the conserved phenylalanine or tryptophan, likely indicating a read error. The chain employs TRBV28 and TRBJ1-2; no definite D call. Germline-derived CDR1 and CDR2 are MDHEN and SYDVKM. The ends were cut back, 5 bases at V and 4 bases at J, with 20 bases in the middle. The CDR3 loop spans 16 amino acids. The CDR3 DNA sequence: TGTGCCAGCAGTCCATTAAGCTCCGGGCTCGTCTATGGCTACACCTTA. Amino acid sequence: CASSPLSSGLVYGYTL.

Regarding this clonotype: Just one base apart from a much larger clone, this may be a read error. This chain uses TRBV25-1 with TRBJ1-2; D call uncertain. The germline CDR1 and CDR2 sequences are MGHDK and SYGVNS. With 3 bases removed from V and 3 bases from J, the gap between germline ends came to 8 bases. The length of the CDR3 is 13 residues. CDR3 in amino acids: CASSEGHHYGYTF. DNA of the CDR3: TGTGCCAGCAGTGAGGGTCACCACTATGGCTACACCTTC.

This rearrangement joins TRBV2 to TRBJ2-2; 10 nucleotides align to TRBD1. This CDR3 has 14 residues. CDR1 is SNHLY, CDR2 FYNNEI, per germline. The junction had 4 bases not matched to a gene; V was cut back by 7 bases and J by 5 bases. In nucleotides, the CDR3 is TGTGCCAGCAACAGGGACAGGGGAACCGGGGAGCTGTTTTTT. Amino acid sequence: CASNRDRGTGELFF.

This clonotype has a handful of counts. The V and J genes are TRBV7-6 and TRBJ2-6, with D possibly TRBD2 on 6 matching bases. The germline V and J ends were trimmed by 4 bases and 2 bases, with 24 bases remaining between them. Germline lookup yields CDR1 SGHVS and CDR2 FNYEAQ. The CDR3 has 20 residues. CDR3 nucleotides: TGTGCCAGCAGCTCCACAGGAGGGCAGCTCCTTATCCCTGGGGCCAACGTCCTGACTTTC. This sequence encodes CASSSTGGQLLIPGANVLTF.

The DNA of the CDR3 is TGTGCCATCAGTTTCGGGGGAACTCAGCCCCAGCATTTT. Translating gives CAISFGGTQPQHF. V gene TRBV10-3 combines with J gene TRBJ1-5; D is perhaps TRBD1 (5 bases). Germline V gene lookup returns CDR1 ENHRY and CDR2 SYGVKD. The CDR3 length is 13 residues. Trimming removed 5 bases at V and 6 bases at J, with 11 bases between.

This clonotype was seen only a few times. The V and J genes are TRBV7-9 and TRBJ1-1; possibly TRBD1 for D (6 bases). V lost 3 bases to trimming and J lost 9 bases, with 11 bases between them. CDR3 length equals 12 residues. Germline V CDR1 and CDR2: SEHNR, FQNEAQ (reference sequence). CDR3: CASSFRGTQAFF. The CDR3 nucleotides read TGTGCCAGCAGCTTCCGAGGGACACAAGCTTTCTTT.

The V call is TRBV7-9, the J call TRBJ1-1; D possibly corresponds to TRBD1 (6 bases). The CDR3 contains 15 residues. In germline, CDR1 is SEHNR, CDR2 FQNEAQ (reference sequence). The germline V and J ends were trimmed by 4 bases and 1 base, with 13 bases remaining between them. This CDR3 is CASSYRDVENTEAFF. The CDR3 bases are TGTGCCAGCAGCTACAGGGATGTAGAGAACACTGAAGCTTTCTTT.

In its sample, this clonotype was seen many times. In DNA form, the CDR3 reads TGCAGTGCTACCAGGACTAGCGGGAAGATTGATGAGCAGTTCTTC. Translating it yields CSATRTSGKIDEQFF. This rearrangement joins TRBV20-1 to TRBJ2-1; 12 bases match TRBD2. J was trimmed by 8 bases and V by 4 bases; bases with no gene match: 9. The CDR3 loop spans 15 amino acids. CDR1 is DFQATT and CDR2 is SNEGSKA in the germline V gene (reference sequence).

In this sample, this clonotype turned up many times. The gene calls are TRBV5-1 and TRBJ2-3; tentatively, D is TRBD1 (6 bases). Trimming removed 4 bases at V and 1 base at J, with 13 bases between. Germline CDR1 and CDR2: SGHRS and YFSETQ. The CDR3 runs to 15 residues. For the CDR3, the DNA is TGCGCCAGCAGCGATTCAGGGGCCGGCACAGATACGCAGTATTTT. Protein sequence: CASSDSGAGTDTQYF.

A word on this clonotype: A much larger clone is a single base away; this may be a read error. This chain connects TRBV7-9 to TRBJ1-5, with TRBD1 matching 7 bases. The CDR3 covers 13 residues. V dropped 5 bases and J dropped 8; count of bases not matched to a gene: 6. Germline V gives CDR1 SEHNR, CDR2 FQNEAQ (reference sequence). This CDR3 is CASSPRQGEPQHF. CDR3 DNA sequence: TGTGCCAGCAGCCCCCGACAGGGAGAGCCCCAGCATTTT.

The chain employs TRBV6-5 and TRBJ2-2, with TRBD2 matching 8 bases. The CDR3 spans 15 residues. Germline lookup yields CDR1 MNHEY and CDR2 SVGAGI. V was clipped by 6 bases and J by 4 bases; unmatched bases: 7. The CDR3 DNA sequence: TGTGCCAGCAGAAAGACTAGCGTTAGCACCGGGGAGCTGTTTTTT. Its protein is CASRKTSVSTGELFF.

The CDR3 nucleotides read TGTGCCTGGAGCCATGACAGGGCGGCTGGAAACACCATATATTTT. Translating it yields CAWSHDRAAGNTIYF. This sequence joins TRBV30 and TRBJ1-3; TRBD1 agrees at 7 bases. Trimming at V came to 3 bases and at J to 2 bases, leaving 7 bases not matched to a gene. Germline assignment: CDR1 GTSNPN and CDR2 SVGIG (reference sequence). The CDR3 sequence is 15 residues long.

In regard to this clonotype: A junction end diverges from the germline sequence, so it may reflect a read error. The chain's CDR3 is CASSLTWASTESFF. In DNA form, the CDR3 reads TGTGCCAGCAGTCTGACATGGGCGAGCACTGAATCTTTCTTT. The V call is TRBV6-1, the J call TRBJ1-1; D uncertain. Germline CDR1 MNHNS, CDR2 SASEGT. CDR3 length: 14 residues.

The chain combines TRBV5-4 with TRBJ1-1; perhaps TRBD1 as D (6 bases). V was shortened by 1 base and J by 4 bases, with 11 bases between the two germline ends. This CDR3 is 14 amino acids long. Germline V gene sequence: CDR1 SGHNT, CDR2 YYREEE (reference sequence). CDR3 sequence: CASSLRGGATEAFF. The CDR3 nucleotides are TGTGCCAGCAGCTTGCGAGGGGGGGCCACTGAAGCTTTCTTT.

The chain is built from TRBV19 and TRBJ1-2; 9 positions match TRBD1. Germline CDR1 and CDR2: LNHDA and SQIVND (reference sequence). The junction had 10 bases not matched to a gene; V was cut back by 9 bases and J by 8 bases. This CDR3 comprises 13 residues. In DNA, the CDR3 is TGTGCCAGCGATACCGGGACAGGGAGAGGCTACACCTTC. Translated, it gives CASDTGTGRGYTF.

The J gene is TRBJ2-7, the V gene TRBV28, with D possibly matching TRBD2 (5 bases). The CDR3 loop spans 16 amino acids. V was trimmed by 3 bases and J by 2 bases, leaving 17 bases between them. Germline CDR1 MDHEN, CDR2 SYDVKM. The CDR3 sequence is CASSFGVTSPTYEQYF. As DNA, the CDR3 is TGTGCCAGCAGTTTCGGGGTCACCAGCCCCACCTACGAGCAGTACTTC.

A few counts support this clonotype. This chain joins TRBV19 and TRBJ1-2; D is ambiguous. The CDR3 extends over 13 amino acids. The V gene lost 3 bases and the J gene lost 6 bases, with 11 bases spanning the gap. Germline V gene data show CDR1 as LNHDA and CDR2 as SQIVND (reference sequence). The CDR3 DNA is TGTGCCAGTAGTATTCGCAGAAGCAATGGCTACACCTTC. Translation gives CASSIRRSNGYTF.